This T cell receptor (beta chain) was retrieved from a study of OX40 agonist ivuxolimab in advanced cancers. Autoimmune disease history or systemic immunosuppression barred patients. Germline CDR1 is SGDLS and CDR2 is YYNGEE. The CDR3 has 17 residues. The germline V and J ends were trimmed by 3 bases and 4 bases, with 20 bases remaining between them. TCRdb's table, derived via immunoSEQ multiplex PCR, lists solely in-frame clones and lacks some. The table shows about 14,000 clones, with around 82% occurring only once. This sequence was found in an adult with an advanced solid tumor such as melanoma, head and neck, liver or kidney cancer. The genes are TRBV9 and TRBJ2-1; D may be TRBD2 (6 bases). The sample consisted of CD4+ or CD8+ T cells sorted from blood, taken in a trial of the OX40 agonist ivuxolimab. CDR3 residues: CASSAFYLEGFYNEQFF. The CDR3 DNA reads TGTGCCAGCAGCGCCTTTTACTTGGAGGGCTTTTACAATGAGCAGTTCTTC.